A single sample gave rise to the 3 T cell receptor beta chains below, sequenced in a study of breast tumors, draining lymph nodes, adjacent tissues. In TCRdb, the multiplex PCR reads were re-called with MiXCR into one record per CDR3 protein. The sample lists under 85,000 distinct CDR3 sequences, about 21% occurring once. The lymph nodes were axillary draining lymph nodes from breast cancer patients. Sequenced sample: axillary lymph node tissue. The receptors originated from a female donor with breast cancer. Some clones in this sample may be carry-over from other donors' samples.

This clonotype was seen at least ten times. The chain links TRBV6-5 to TRBJ2-3; D not resolved. Germline CDR1 reads MNHEY; CDR2 reads SVGAGI. The CDR3 contains 14 residues. The V end was cut by 0 bases, the J end by 3 bases, with 7 bases between. The CDR3 is CASSYSGPTDTQYF. CDR3 DNA sequence: TGTGCCAGCAGTTACTCCGGACCGACAGATACGCAGTATTTT.

There are many counts of this clonotype. The chain couples TRBV5-1 to TRBJ1-3; TRBD1 matches at 8 bases. V was clipped by 5 bases and J by 2 bases; unmatched bases: 6. The germline V gene has CDR1 SGHRS and CDR2 YFSETQ. The length of the CDR3 is 15 residues. This CDR3 reads CASRLGQGTGNTIYF. In nucleotides, the CDR3 is TGCGCCAGCAGACTTGGACAGGGCACTGGAAACACCATATATTTT.

This chain uses TRBV4-3 with TRBJ2-7; D perhaps matches TRBD2 (5 bases). Germline CDR1 reads LGHNA; CDR2 reads YSLEER. The ends were cut back, 1 base at V and 3 bases at J, with 13 bases in the middle. This CDR3 comprises 15 residues. The CDR3 nucleotides read TGCGCCAGCAGCCAAGTAGGAGGAAGGGTCTACGAGCAGTACTTC. Protein product: CASSQVGGRVYEQYF.